This TCR beta chain derives from a study of T cells after posttransplantation cyclophosphamide. Broader study findings: Donor CD8+ memory clones often dominated recipient blood repertoires at later times. Blood and skin or GI T cell repertoires showed limited TRB overlap. Recipient CMV seropositivity and CMV reactivation strongly tracked TRB clonality.

The related graft donor's blood sample was taken on the day of bone marrow donation. Sequencing used immunoSEQ multiplex PCR; TCRdb keeps in-frame clones, though not all of them. The table lists 35,000 to 40,000 clones, no singletons, with roughly 2.5% in the top ten. CDR1 and CDR2 from the germline V gene are SNHLY and FYNNEI. The CDR3 is 11 amino acids. With 10 bases removed from V and 7 bases from J, the gap between germline ends came to 13 bases. In its sample, this clone was seen many times. The antigen is not known. The sequenced sample was PBMCs. The chain links TRBV2 to TRBJ1-2, with D possibly being TRBD1 (6 bases). This receptor was identified in a man between 50 and 59 years old in good health, CMV-negative, and a related stem cell transplant donor. This chain's CDR3 is CATFGQIGYTF. CDR3 bases: TGTGCCACCTTCGGACAGATTGGCTACACCTTC.